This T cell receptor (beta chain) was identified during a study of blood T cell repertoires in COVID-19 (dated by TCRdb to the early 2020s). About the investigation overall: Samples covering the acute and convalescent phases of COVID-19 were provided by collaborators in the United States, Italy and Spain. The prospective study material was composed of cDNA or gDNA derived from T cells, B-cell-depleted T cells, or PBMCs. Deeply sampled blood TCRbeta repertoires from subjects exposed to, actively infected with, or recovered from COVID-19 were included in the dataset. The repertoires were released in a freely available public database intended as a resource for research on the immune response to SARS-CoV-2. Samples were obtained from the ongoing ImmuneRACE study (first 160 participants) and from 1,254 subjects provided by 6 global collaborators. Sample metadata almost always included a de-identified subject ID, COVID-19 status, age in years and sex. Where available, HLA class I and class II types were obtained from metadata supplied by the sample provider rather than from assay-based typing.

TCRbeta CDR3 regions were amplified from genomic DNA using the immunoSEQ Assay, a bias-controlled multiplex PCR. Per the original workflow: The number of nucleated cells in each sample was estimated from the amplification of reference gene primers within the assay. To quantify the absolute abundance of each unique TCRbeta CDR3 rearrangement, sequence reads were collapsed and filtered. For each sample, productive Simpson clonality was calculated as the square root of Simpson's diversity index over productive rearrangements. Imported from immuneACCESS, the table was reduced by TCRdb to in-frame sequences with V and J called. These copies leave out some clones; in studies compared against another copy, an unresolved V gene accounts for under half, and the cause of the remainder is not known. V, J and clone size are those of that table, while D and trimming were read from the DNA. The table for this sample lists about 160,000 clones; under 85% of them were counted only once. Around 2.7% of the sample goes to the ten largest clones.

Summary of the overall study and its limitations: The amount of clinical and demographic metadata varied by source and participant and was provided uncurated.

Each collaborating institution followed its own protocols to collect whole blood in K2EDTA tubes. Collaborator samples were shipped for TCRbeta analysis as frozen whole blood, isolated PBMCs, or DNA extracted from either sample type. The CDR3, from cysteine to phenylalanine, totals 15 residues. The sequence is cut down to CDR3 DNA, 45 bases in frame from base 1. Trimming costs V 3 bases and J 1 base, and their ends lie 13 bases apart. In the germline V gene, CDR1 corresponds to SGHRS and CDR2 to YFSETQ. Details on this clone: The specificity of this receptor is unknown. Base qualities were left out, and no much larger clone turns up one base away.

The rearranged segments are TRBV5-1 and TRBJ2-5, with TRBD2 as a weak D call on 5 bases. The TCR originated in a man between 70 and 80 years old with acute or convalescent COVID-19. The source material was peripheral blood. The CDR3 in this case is CASSSRGNLQETQYF. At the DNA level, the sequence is TGCGCCAGCAGCTCCCGGGGTAACCTCCAAGAGACCCAGTACTTC.